These T cell receptor beta chains were read from a single sample in a study of cytomegalovirus exposure and HLA in healthy donors. Only in-frame clones appear in the TCRdb table, and some are missing; sequencing was by immunoSEQ multiplex PCR. The data contain 150,000 to 200,000 clones, around three quarters of them singletons. Input material: PBMCs. All receptors derive from a man aged 35-49 years in good health and CMV-seronegative. CDR3s include the opening cysteine and the closing phenylalanine or tryptophan. The order of the fields is D gene, J gene, clone size, V gene, CDR3 DNA, CDR3 protein. D genes are given only for firm matches. Size is omitted from some rows. Given values are once, few, many or a class for expanded clones.

>-|TRBJ1-3|-|TRBV5-1
TGCGCCAGCAGCGGCGGAAACACCATATATTTT
CASSGGNTIYF
>TRBD1|TRBJ1-1|-|TRBV6-5
TGTGCCAGCAGCCTGGGACAGGGTAAAGCTTTCTTT
CASSLGQGKAFF
>-|TRBJ2-7|-|TRBV5-6
TGTGCCAGCAGCCGCAGACTAGGCACCTCCTACGAGCAGTACTTC
CASSRRLGTSYEQYF
>-|TRBJ1-1|-|TRBV19
TGTGCCAGTAGTAATTATATGAACACTGAAGCTTTCTTT
CASSNYMNTEAFF
>TRBD1|TRBJ1-6|-|TRBV5-6
TGTGCCAGCAGCGGGGGGGGACAGGCTACCTCCTATAATTCACCCCTCCACTTT
CASSGGGQATSYNSPLHF
>-|TRBJ2-2|-|TRBV9
TGTGCCAGCAGCGCAATGAACACCGGGGAGCTGTTTTTT
CASSAMNTGELFF
>-|TRBJ1-2|once|TRBV2
TGTGCCAGCAGTGAAGAGGGGAACAACTATGGCTACACCTTC
CASSEEGNNYGYTF
>-|TRBJ1-1|-|TRBV2
TGTGCCAGCAGTGGTCCGGGCGCAGGGGCCAGGGCTGAAGCTTTCTTT
CASSGPGAGARAEAFF
>-|TRBJ1-2|-|TRBV28
TGTGCCAGCAGTTTAGGTGGCAGGGACTATGGCTACACCTTC
CASSLGGRDYGYTF
>-|TRBJ2-1|-|TRBV11-3
TGTGCCAGCAGCTCCGGAGGGGGGGTCTCCTACAATGAGCAGTTCTTC
CASSSGGGVSYNEQFF
>-|TRBJ2-7|once|TRBV29-1
TGCAGCGTTGGCCCCAGGGCAAGCTCCTACGAGCAGTACTTC
CSVGPRASSYEQYF
>-|TRBJ2-7|-|TRBV11-1
TGTGCCAGCAGCCCCCACAGGGCTGATCCCTACGAGCAGTACTTC
CASSPHRADPYEQYF
>TRBD2|TRBJ2-7|-|TRBV6-5
TGTGCCAGCAGTTACTCGGGCGGGAGCTCCTACGAGCAGTACTTC
CASSYSGGSSYEQYF
>-|TRBJ2-7|-|TRBV29-1
TGCAGCGTTTGGGGGCGAGCAATCGACTTC
CSVWGRAIDF
>-|TRBJ2-7|-|TRBV7-9
TGTGCCAGCAGCTCTGGGCAGGGCTCCTACGAGCAGTACTTC
CASSSGQGSYEQYF
>-|TRBJ1-2|-|TRBV11-2
TGTGCCAGCAGCTCACTCCAACGCGGCGGGCCAATGTATGGCTACACCTTC
CASSSLQRGGPMYGYTF
>TRBD1|TRBJ1-5|-|TRBV18
TGTGCCAGCTCACAGGGGACAGGAGATAATCAGCCCCAGCATTTT
CASSQGTGDNQPQHF
>TRBD2|TRBJ2-3|few|TRBV25-1
TGTGCCAGCAGTGCGGGACTATTCACAGATACGCAGTATTTT
CASSAGLFTDTQYF
>TRBD2|TRBJ2-7|-|TRBV10-3
TGTGCCATCAGTGAGTCTGGTAGCGGGAAGGACGAGCAGTACTTC
CAISESGSGKDEQYF
>-|TRBJ1-6|-|TRBV7-2
TGTGCCAGCAGGGTACAGGGAGCATCCTATAATTCACCCCTCCACTTT
CASRVQGASYNSPLHF
>-|TRBJ1-6|-|TRBV5-6
TGTGCCAGCAGCTTCGTTTTGGACACCTCTCGGAATTCACCCCTCCACTTT
CASSFVLDTSRNSPLHF
>-|TRBJ1-5|-|TRBV30
TGTGCCTGGACGATCGGAGGAGGCAATCAGCCCCAGCATTTT
CAWTIGGGNQPQHF
>TRBD1|TRBJ1-5|-|TRBV5-8
TGTGCCAGCAGCCCGACCAGGGGGCTTAAACAGCCCCAGCATTTT
CASSPTRGLKQPQHF
>-|TRBJ1-6|-|TRBV19
TGTGCCAGTAGTGAGGGGGTCAACTCTAATTCACCCCTCCACTTT
CASSEGVNSNSPLHF
>-|TRBJ2-5|-|TRBV7-9
TGTGCCAGCAGCCAACGCCTAACTAGGGAAACGAAGACCCAGTACTTC
CASSQRLTRETKTQYF
>TRBD2|TRBJ2-5|-|TRBV5-6
TGTGCCAGCAGCGGGACTAGCGGGGGACAAGAGACCCAGTACTTC
CASSGTSGGQETQYF
>-|TRBJ2-1|-|TRBV5-4
TGTGCCAGCAGCTTGTTACTCACTGAGCAGTTCTTC
CASSLLLTEQFF
>TRBD1|TRBJ2-4|once|TRBV6-1
TGTGCCAGCAGTGAACGCCTCAGGGGGCGGCCCTACTTC
CASSERLRGRPYF
>-|TRBJ2-5|-|TRBV7-7
TGTGCCAGCAGCCCAGGCCTCATACAAGAGACCCAGTACTTC
CASSPGLIQETQYF
>-|TRBJ2-5|once|TRBV7-9
TGTGCCAGCAGCTTACACTATCAAGAGACCCAGTACTTC
CASSLHYQETQYF
>TRBD1|TRBJ2-7|-|TRBV5-1
TGCGCCAGCAGCACTCGGACAGGACCGGGGGAGCAGTACTTC
CASSTRTGPGEQYF
>-|TRBJ1-5|-|TRBV27
TGTGCCAGCTCGAGCCAGCCCCAGCATTTT
CASSSQPQHF
>TRBD1|TRBJ1-5|-|TRBV5-8
TGTGCCAGCACCCCGGGACAGTTCAATCAGCCCCAGCATTTT
CASTPGQFNQPQHF
>TRBD1|TRBJ2-5|-|TRBV30
TGTGCCTGGACTCGACAGGGGGCAGGAGAGACCCAGTACTTC
CAWTRQGAGETQYF